Each of the 3 T cell receptor beta chains below was sequenced from the same sample in a study of T cells after yellow fever vaccination. MiXCR, applied by TCRdb to the 5' RACE reads, yields one record per CDR3 protein. Seen here are around 500,000 distinct CDR3 sequences, 21% observed once, and the top ten hold around 17%. The sample here was PBMCs, taken approximately 22 days after the first yellow fever vaccination. The receptors were sampled from a man aged 18 to 30 who received the YFV17D yellow fever vaccine.

The rearrangement uses TRBV7-2 and TRBJ1-1; D gene unclear. This CDR3 spans 12 amino acids. Trimming took off 5 bases at V and 1 base at J, with 5 bases between the two ends. The germline V gene encodes CDR1 SGHTA and CDR2 FQGNSA. The CDR3 DNA follows: TGTGCCAGCAGCGGGTGGAACACTGAAGCTTTCTTT. Translating it yields CASSGWNTEAFF.

V gene TRBV7-2 combines with J gene TRBJ2-7; maybe TRBD1 (5 bases). The V gene lost 2 bases and the J gene lost 4 bases, with 15 bases spanning the gap. Germline loops: CDR1 SGHTA, CDR2 FQGNSA. The CDR3 runs to 15 residues. CDR3 region: CASSLRGPTAYEQYV. DNA for the CDR3: TGTGCCAGCAGCTTAAGGGGCCCGACGGCTTACGAGCAGTACGTC.

This clonotype has just a few counts. The chain uses TRBV5-1 and TRBJ1-2, with D unclear. CDR3 length equals 16 residues. Germline V gene sequence: CDR1 SGHRS, CDR2 YFSETQ. V was pared by 4 bases and J by 3 bases, with 19 bases between. The CDR3 nucleotides are TGCGCCAGCAGCCCACGAGATCCCCGAGATGACTATGGCTACACCTTC. Its protein is CASSPRDPRDDYGYTF.